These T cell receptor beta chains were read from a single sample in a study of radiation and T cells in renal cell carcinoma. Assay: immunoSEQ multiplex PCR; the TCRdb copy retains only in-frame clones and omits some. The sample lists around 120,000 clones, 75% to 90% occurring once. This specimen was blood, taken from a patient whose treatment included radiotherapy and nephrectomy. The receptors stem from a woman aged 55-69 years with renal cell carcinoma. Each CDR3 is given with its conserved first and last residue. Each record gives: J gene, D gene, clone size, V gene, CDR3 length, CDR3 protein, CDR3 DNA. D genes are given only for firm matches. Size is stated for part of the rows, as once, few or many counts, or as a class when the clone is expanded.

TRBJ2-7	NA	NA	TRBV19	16	CASSIFARPAIYEQYF	TGTGCCAGTAGTATATTCGCCCGACCAGCCATCTACGAGCAGTACTTC
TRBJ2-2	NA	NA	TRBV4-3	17	CASSQDRGGGNTGELFF	TGCGCCAGCAGCCAAGATCGTGGTGGAGGAAACACCGGGGAGCTGTTTTTT
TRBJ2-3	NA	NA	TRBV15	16	CATSRETGMGTDTQYF	TGTGCCACCAGCAGAGAGACAGGCATGGGCACAGATACGCAGTATTTT
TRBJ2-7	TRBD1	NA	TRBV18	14	CASSPDRGPYEQYF	TGTGCCAGCTCACCGGACAGGGGGCCCTACGAGCAGTACTTC
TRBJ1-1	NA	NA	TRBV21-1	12	CASSKQDTEAFF	TGTGCCAGCAGCAAGCAAGACACTGAAGCTTTCTTT
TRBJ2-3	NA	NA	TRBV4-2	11	CASSQGQLGTF	TGTGCCAGCAGCCAGGGCCAACTTGGGACTTTT
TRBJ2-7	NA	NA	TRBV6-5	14	CASSHQAKWYEQYF	TGTGCCAGCAGCCACCAGGCTAAGTGGTACGAGCAGTACTTC
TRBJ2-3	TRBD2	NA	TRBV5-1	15	CASSSSGGATDTQYF	TGCGCCAGCAGTTCTAGCGGGGGGGCCACAGATACGCAGTATTTT
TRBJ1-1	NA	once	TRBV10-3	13	CAISEGGKPEAFF	TGTGCCATCAGTGAAGGGGGAAAACCTGAAGCTTTCTTT
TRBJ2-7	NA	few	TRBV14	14	CASSLGTLPYEQYF	TGTGCCAGCAGCCTAGGGACCCTACCCTACGAGCAGTACTTC
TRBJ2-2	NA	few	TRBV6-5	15	CASRTGTWNTGELFF	TGTGCCAGCAGAACCGGGACATGGAACACCGGGGAGCTGTTTTTT
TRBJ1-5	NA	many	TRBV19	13	CASSTRGDQPQHF	TGTGCCAGTAGTACTAGGGGAGATCAGCCCCAGCATTTT
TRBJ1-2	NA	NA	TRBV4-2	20	CASSQDRVSAADMNNYGYTF	TGTGCCAGCAGCCAAGATCGAGTTTCGGCCGCGGACATGAATAACTATGGCTACACCTTC
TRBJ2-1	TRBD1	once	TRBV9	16	CASSAQAGQGRDEQFF	TGTGCCAGCAGCGCCCAAGCCGGACAGGGACGCGATGAGCAGTTCTTC
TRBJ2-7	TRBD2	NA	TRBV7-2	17	CASSLASASGGPYEQYF	TGTGCCAGCAGCTTAGCGTCGGCTAGCGGGGGACCCTACGAGCAGTACTTC
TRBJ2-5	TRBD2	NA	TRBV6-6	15	CASSYEAGGRETQYF	TGTGCCAGCAGTTACGAGGCGGGGGGGCGAGAGACCCAGTACTTC
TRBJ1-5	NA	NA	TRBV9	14	CASSVAGGVEPQHF	TGTGCCAGCAGCGTAGCCGGGGGCGTGGAGCCCCAGCATTTT
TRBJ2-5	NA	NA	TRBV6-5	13	CASSPQGKETQYF	TGTGCCAGCAGCCCCCAGGGGAAAGAGACCCAGTACTTC
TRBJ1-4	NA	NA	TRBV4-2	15	CASSQVPEENEKLFF	TGTGCCAGCAGCCAAGTTCCGGAGGAAAATGAAAAACTGTTTTTT
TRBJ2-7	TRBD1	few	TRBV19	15	CASSATGTGGIEQYF	TGTGCCAGTAGTGCTACCGGGACAGGGGGCATCGAGCAGTACTTC
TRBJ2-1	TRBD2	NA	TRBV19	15	CASSIGLADYNEQFF	TGTGCCAGTAGTATAGGACTAGCGGACTACAATGAGCAGTTCTTC
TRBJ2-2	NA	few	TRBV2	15	CATRGGGQSTGELFF	TGTGCCACCCGTGGAGGGGGGCAGAGCACCGGGGAGCTGTTTTTT
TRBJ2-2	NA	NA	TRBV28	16	CASSPARGSFTGELFF	TGTGCCAGCAGCCCAGCCCGGGGGAGTTTCACCGGGGAGCTGTTTTTT
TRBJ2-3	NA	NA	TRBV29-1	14	CSVEIFGNPDTQYF	TGCAGCGTTGAAATCTTCGGGAATCCAGATACGCAGTATTTT
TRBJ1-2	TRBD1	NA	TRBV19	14	CASTDDRGVYGYTF	TGTGCCAGTACCGACGACAGGGGGGTCTATGGCTACACCTTC
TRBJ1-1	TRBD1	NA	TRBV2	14	CASAREGADTEAFF	TGTGCCAGCGCCCGGGAGGGGGCGGACACTGAAGCTTTCTTT
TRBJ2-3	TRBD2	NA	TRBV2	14	CASTSGRVADTQYF	TGTGCCAGCACCAGCGGGAGGGTGGCAGATACGCAGTATTTT
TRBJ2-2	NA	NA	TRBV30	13	CAWSQQNTGELFF	TGTGCCTGGAGTCAACAGAACACCGGGGAGCTGTTTTTT
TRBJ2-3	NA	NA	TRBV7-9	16	CASSQLGNAGADTQYF	TGTGCCAGCAGCCAACTAGGGAATGCGGGCGCAGATACGCAGTATTTT
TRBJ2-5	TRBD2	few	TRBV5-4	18	CASSLGLAGGWGQETQYF	TGTGCCAGCAGCTTGGGCCTAGCGGGAGGCTGGGGCCAAGAGACCCAGTACTTC
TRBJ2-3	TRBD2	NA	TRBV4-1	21	CASSHTGGGLAGGLSTDTQYF	TGCGCCAGCAGCCACACAGGGGGCGGACTAGCGGGGGGCCTAAGCACAGATACGCAGTATTTT
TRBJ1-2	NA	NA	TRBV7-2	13	CASSLDGMGGYTF	TGTGCCAGCAGCTTAGATGGGATGGGGGGCTACACCTTC